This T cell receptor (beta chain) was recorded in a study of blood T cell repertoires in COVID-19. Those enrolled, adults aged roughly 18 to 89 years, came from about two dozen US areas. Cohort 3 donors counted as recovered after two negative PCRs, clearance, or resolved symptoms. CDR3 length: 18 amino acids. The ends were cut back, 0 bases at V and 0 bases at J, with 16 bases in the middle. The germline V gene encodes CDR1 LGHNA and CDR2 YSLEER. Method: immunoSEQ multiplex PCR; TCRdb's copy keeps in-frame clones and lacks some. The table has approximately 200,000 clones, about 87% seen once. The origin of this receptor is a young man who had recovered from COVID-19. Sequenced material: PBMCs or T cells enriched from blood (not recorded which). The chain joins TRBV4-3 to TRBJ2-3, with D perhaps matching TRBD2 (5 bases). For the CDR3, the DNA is TGCGCCAGCAGCCAAGATCGAAAGGGAGTAGTTAGCACAGATACGCAGTATTTT. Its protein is CASSQDRKGVVSTDTQYF.